This passage covers 24 T cell receptor beta chains from one sample sequenced in a study of CD8 T cells in Susac syndrome (dated by TCRdb to 2018 to 2020). Libraries were constructed by the immunoSEQ multiplex PCR assay. RNA was extracted with the RNeasy kit and 0.5 to 1 ug was reverse transcribed using random hexamers. The raw public reads went through TCRdb reprocessing: fastp at Q25, MiXCR clone calling, in-frame beta chains kept. Entries are consolidated by CDR3 protein sequence, retaining the most common genes and DNA. The sample profile shows tens of thousands of distinct CDR3 sequences; over 90% of them were found once. The ten largest make up around 0.33% of the sample. The sequenced material came from CD4+ T cells from PBMCs. Every receptor here comes from a human donor with Susac syndrome.

CDR3 residues: CASSSTPGVHNEQFF. The CDR3 nucleotides read TGTGCCAGCAGTTCGACCCCAGGGGTCCACAATGAGCAGTTCTTC. The chain couples TRBV12-3 or TRBV12-4 to TRBJ2-1, with D perhaps TRBD1 (6 bases). CDR3 length: 15 residues. Trimming pared 4 bases from V and 5 bases from J, leaving 15 bases between.

The chain carries TRBV20-1 and TRBJ2-7; D is uncertain. CDR1 and CDR2 (germline): DFQATT, SNEGSKA (reference sequence). The CDR3 length is 12 residues. The V end lost 8 bases, the J end lost 2 bases, and 13 bases lay between the germline ends. In DNA form, the CDR3 reads TGCAGTCTTATCCGGCCTCCCTACGAGCAGTACTTC. This sequence encodes CSLIRPPYEQYF.

The chain combines TRBV4-1 with TRBJ1-2; 10 bases align to TRBD1. Germline V gives CDR1 MGHRA, CDR2 YSYEKL. V lost 4 bases to trimming and J lost 7 bases; unmatched junction nucleotides: 9. The CDR3 sequence is 15 residues long. The chain's CDR3 is CASSPGGGTGVGYTF. The CDR3 DNA follows: TGCGCCAGCAGCCCAGGTGGCGGGACAGGGGTTGGCTACACCTTC.

The CDR3 nucleotides are TGCAGCGTGATGGGGACAGCACAGGGAACTGAAGCTTTCTTT. Protein: CSVMGTAQGTEAFF. The chain employs TRBV29-1 and TRBJ1-1, with 7 bases matching TRBD1. Losses at the gene ends were 6 bases for V and 5 bases for J; bases not matched to a gene: 12. The CDR3 length is 14 residues. Germline-derived CDR1 and CDR2 are SQVTM and ANQGSEA.

The chain carries TRBV28 and TRBJ2-7; TRBD1 matches at 8 bases. CDR3 length: 15 residues. Germline V gene sequence: CDR1 MDHEN, CDR2 SYDVKM. Unmatched junction bases numbered 9, after V lost 5 bases and J lost 3 bases. DNA for the CDR3: TGTGCCAGCAGTCCCCGGCGGACAGGGATCTACGAGCAGTACTTC. Protein product: CASSPRRTGIYEQYF.

The V and J genes are TRBV7-2 and TRBJ1-2; 7 bases align to TRBD1. The V gene's germline CDR1 is SGHTA and CDR2 FQGNSA. There are 15 residues in the CDR3. J lost 8 bases, V lost 4 bases, and 13 bases had no gene match. In nucleotides, the CDR3 is TGTGCCAGCAGCTCAAACCCCGGGACAGTAAAGGGCTACACCTTC. It is translated as CASSSNPGTVKGYTF.

The J gene is TRBJ1-1, the V gene TRBV7-6; D ambiguous. CDR3 length: 13 amino acids. Trimming stripped 7 bases from V and 1 base from J, with 10 bases between. Germline CDR1 SGHVS, CDR2 FNYEAQ. Here the CDR3 reads CASTLGPNTEAFF. Here the CDR3 DNA reads TGTGCCAGCACCCTGGGCCCGAACACTGAAGCTTTCTTT.

J is TRBJ2-5 and V is TRBV30; TRBD1 agrees at 8 bases. The trim removed 4 bases at V and 2 bases at J, leaving 9 bases unmatched. Germline V gene sequence: CDR1 GTSNPN, CDR2 SVGIG (reference sequence). This CDR3 has 15 amino acids. In DNA, the CDR3 is TGTGCCTGGACCCCCTCGACAGGGGAGCAAGAGACCCAGTACTTC. It specifies CAWTPSTGEQETQYF.

The CDR3 DNA reads as TGTGCCAGCAGCCAAGAATCCGCGCCGGGGGAAGCTTTCTTT. As protein: CASSQESAPGEAFF. The chain carries TRBV4-2 and TRBJ1-1; no clear D gene. The V end lost 0 bases, the J end lost 8 bases, and 13 bases lay between the germline ends. CDR1 is LGHNA and CDR2 is YNFKEQ in the germline V gene. The CDR3 consists of 14 residues.

This chain uses TRBV14 with TRBJ1-2; D uncertain. CDR3 length: 12 residues. V gave up 1 base and J gave up 13 bases, with 13 bases separating them. The germline CDR1 and CDR2 sequences are SGHDN and FVKESK. The DNA of the CDR3 is TGTGCCAGCAGCCAAGTATTATCGCTGATCACCTTC. Protein sequence: CASSQVLSLITF.

The V and J genes are TRBV4-2 and TRBJ2-1, with D perhaps being TRBD1 or TRBD2 (5 bases each). The V gene's germline CDR1 is LGHNA and CDR2 YNFKEQ. The CDR3 has 14 amino acids. V lost 0 bases and J lost 6, with 9 bases in between. CDR3 coding DNA: TGTGCCAGCAGCCAAGACAGGGACGGCAATGAGCAGTTCTTC. Protein product: CASSQDRDGNEQFF.

CDR3 in amino acids: CASSVQGGKETQYF. DNA for the CDR3: TGTGCCAGCAGCGTACAGGGGGGCAAAGAGACCCAGTACTTC. This chain uses TRBV9 with TRBJ2-5; weak D call: TRBD1 (7 bases). CDR3 length: 14 residues. Germline assignment: CDR1 SGDLS and CDR2 YYNGEE. Trimming cost V 1 base and J 3 bases, with 10 bases left between them.

The rearrangement uses TRBV25-1 and TRBJ2-2; D not resolved. The CDR3 sequence is 12 residues long. Germline V gives CDR1 MGHDK, CDR2 SYGVNS. V was cut by 6 bases and J by 5 bases, with 7 bases left in between. This CDR3 is CASRAATGELFF. The CDR3 DNA sequence: TGTGCCAGCAGGGCAGCAACCGGGGAGCTGTTTTTT.

This sequence joins TRBV7-6 and TRBJ1-1; D not resolved. Germline CDR1 is SGHVS and CDR2 is FNYEAQ. This CDR3 has 15 amino acids. Trimming removed 5 bases from V and 0 bases from J, with 13 bases in between. The CDR3 sequence: CASSPGPLMNTEAFF. DNA of the CDR3: TGTGCCAGCAGCCCAGGCCCCCTCATGAACACTGAAGCTTTCTTT.

The chain uses TRBV7-2 and TRBJ2-2, with D possibly TRBD2 on 7 matching bases. In germline, CDR1 is SGHTA, CDR2 FQGNSA. CDR3 length: 16 residues. With 1 base removed from V and 4 bases from J, the gap between germline ends came to 13 bases. DNA of the CDR3: TGTGCCAGCAGCTTAGAGGGGGGGCTCTCCACCGGGGAGCTGTTTTTT. It codes for CASSLEGGLSTGELFF.

The CDR3 loop reads CASAGGGRGETQYF. Written as DNA, the CDR3 is TGTGCCAGCGCTGGAGGGGGCCGGGGCGAGACCCAGTACTTC. V gene TRBV28 combines with J gene TRBJ2-5, with D perhaps matching TRBD1 (7 bases). This CDR3 is 14 amino acids long. The V end lost 8 bases, the J end lost 5 bases, and 18 bases lay between the germline ends. Germline V gene sequence: CDR1 MDHEN, CDR2 SYDVKM.

The gene calls are TRBV24-1 and TRBJ2-1; D perhaps matches TRBD1 (5 bases). The CDR3 covers 14 residues. Between the trimmed V and J ends, which lost 0 bases and 6 bases, there was a span of 8 bases. Germline-derived CDR1 and CDR2 are KGHDR and SFDVKD. The CDR3 region is CATSDLWGTNEQFF. The CDR3 DNA follows: TGTGCCACCAGTGATTTGTGGGGCACCAATGAGCAGTTCTTC.

The chain is built from TRBV5-6 and TRBJ1-5; 7 bases agree with TRBD1. CDR3 size: 15 residues. Trimming removed 3 bases from V and 3 bases from J; junction bases left unmatched: 6. Germline V gene lookup returns CDR1 SGHDT and CDR2 YYEEEE. The CDR3 protein is CASSSSGTVNQPQHF. The CDR3 region has the DNA TGTGCCAGCAGCTCTTCCGGGACAGTCAATCAGCCCCAGCATTTT.

This clonotype was recorded once. The chain carries TRBV6-5 and TRBJ2-7; 11 bases are shared with TRBD1. CDR3 size: 15 residues. The V segment lost 4 bases and the J segment 4 bases; nucleotides outside the gene matches: 6. The germline V gene encodes CDR1 MNHEY and CDR2 SVGAGI. This chain's CDR3 is CASSSPGQGVYEQYF. In DNA form, the CDR3 reads TGTGCCAGCAGTTCCCCGGGACAGGGGGTTTACGAGCAGTACTTC.

This sequence joins TRBV15 and TRBJ2-1; maybe TRBD1 (6 bases). Germline assignment: CDR1 LNHNV and CDR2 YYDKDF (reference sequence). The CDR3 runs 15 residues. Trimming shortened V by 0 bases and J by 1 base, and 7 bases separated the two germline ends. The CDR3 here is CATSRETGSYNEQFF. CDR3 in DNA: TGTGCCACCAGCAGAGAAACAGGGTCCTACAATGAGCAGTTCTTC.

This chain joins TRBV12-3 or TRBV12-4 and TRBJ2-3; 7 bases are a match to TRBD2. J gave up 4 bases and V 5 bases, and 6 bases lay outside the gene matches. This CDR3 contains 14 residues. CDR3 DNA: TGTGCCAGCAGTGGAACGGGGGGACCAGATACGCAGTATTTT. Its protein product is CASSGTGGPDTQYF.

This clonotype showed up just once. The rearrangement links TRBV29-1 to TRBJ1-4; 8 nucleotides match TRBD1. CDR3 size: 15 residues. Germline V gives CDR1 SQVTM, CDR2 ANQGSEA. Trimming took 4 bases from V and 2 from J; bases not matched to a gene: 6. Here the CDR3 DNA reads TGCAGCGTTGTTCAGGGGGCGGTTACTAATGAAAAACTGTTTTTT. It codes for CSVVQGAVTNEKLFF.

The gene calls are TRBV20-1 and TRBJ1-5; D is unclear. The germline V gene has CDR1 DFQATT and CDR2 SNEGSKA (reference sequence). Trimming shortened V by 3 bases and J by 2 bases, and 11 bases separated the two germline ends. There are 14 residues in the CDR3. CDR3 coding DNA: TGCAGTGCTAGGCCTGGGTTCGGCAATCAGCCCCAGCATTTT. It encodes CSARPGFGNQPQHF.

This sequence joins TRBV7-3 and TRBJ2-3, with D uncertain. There are 15 residues in the CDR3. CDR1 SGHTA and CDR2 FQGTGA come from the germline V gene. The ends were cut back, 8 bases at V and 4 bases at J, with 19 bases in the middle. In DNA, the CDR3 is TGTGCCAGCTCAGCTTATAATTTCCCCTCAGATACGCAGTATTTT. As protein: CASSAYNFPSDTQYF. The complete variable domain, with remaining parts taken from reference TRBV7-3 and TRBJ2-3, reads GAGVSQTPSNKVTEKGKYVELRCDPISGHTALYWYRQSLGQGPEFLIYFQGTGAADDSGLPNDRFFAVRPEGSVSTLKIQRTERGDSAVYLCASSAYNFPSDTQYFGPGTRLTVL.